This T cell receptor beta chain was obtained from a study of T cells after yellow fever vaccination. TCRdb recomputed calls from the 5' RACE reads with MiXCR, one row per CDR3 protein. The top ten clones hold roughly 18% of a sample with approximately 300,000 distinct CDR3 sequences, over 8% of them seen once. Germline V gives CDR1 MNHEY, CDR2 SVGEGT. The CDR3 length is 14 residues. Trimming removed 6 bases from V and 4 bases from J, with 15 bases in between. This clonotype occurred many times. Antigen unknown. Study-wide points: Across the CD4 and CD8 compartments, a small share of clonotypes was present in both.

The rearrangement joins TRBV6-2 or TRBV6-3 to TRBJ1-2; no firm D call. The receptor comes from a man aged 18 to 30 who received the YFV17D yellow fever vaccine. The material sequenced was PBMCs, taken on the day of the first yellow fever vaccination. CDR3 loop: CASSSTADGYGYTF. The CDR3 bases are TGTGCCAGCAGCTCAACGGCGGACGGCTATGGCTACACCTTC.